Listed below are T cell receptor beta chains from one sample, sequenced in a study of cytomegalovirus exposure and HLA in healthy donors. The repertoire was sequenced with immunoSEQ multiplex PCR; TCRdb's copy has only in-frame clones and lacks some. The sample contains tens of thousands of clones, 65% to 70% of which appear only once. Source material: PBMCs. These receptors all come from a male donor in good health and CMV-seropositive. Both conserved end residues are trimmed from each CDR3.

j_call | v_call | cdr3_aa
TRBJ2-1 | TRBV5-6 | ASSFPPATQF
TRBJ2-5 | TRBV27 | ASTPLAGGRETQY
TRBJ2-2 | TRBV9 | ASSPVGARSPGELF
TRBJ2-3 | TRBV7-2 | ASSPRLATSTDTQY
TRBJ2-7 | TRBV6-5 | ASKRFFQGHEQY
TRBJ1-1 | TRBV6-5 | ASFRGGKNTEAF
TRBJ1-4 | TRBV5-1 | ASSLGTGSTNEKLF
TRBJ1-1 | TRBV13 | ASSLGGMGRRTEAF
TRBJ1-2 | TRBV11-2 | ASSLGQNYGYT
TRBJ2-5 | TRBV7-9 | ASRRGGETQY
TRBJ2-3 | TRBV10-1 | ASSEAGTDTQY
TRBJ2-3 | TRBV11-2 | ASTLGTGGLDTQY
TRBJ1-2 | TRBV2 | ASSELGQGARGYT
TRBJ2-2 | TRBV5-1 | ASSSQGASYTGELF
TRBJ1-1 | TRBV9 | ASRGTGRAAF
TRBJ2-1 | TRBV27 | ASSPAGMYNEQF
TRBJ2-7 | TRBV6-5 | ASSATGTYEQY
TRBJ1-2 | TRBV7-2 | ASSLGGGTGFYGYT
TRBJ1-2 | TRBV2 | ASRATGFGYT
TRBJ1-2 | TRBV6-5 | ASTTSQGLYGYT
TRBJ1-2 | TRBV7-3 | ASSYGSGDYGYT
TRBJ2-4 | TRBV9 | ASSGRGKNIQY
TRBJ2-2 | TRBV23-1 | ASSQTGKVGELF
TRBJ2-7 | TRBV19 | ASSMGTGSYEQY
TRBJ1-1 | TRBV7-2 | ASSPRGKTGGGTEAF
TRBJ2-2 | TRBV10-1 | ASSESAGGNTGELF
TRBJ1-5 | TRBV2 | ASRQGQGSGNQPQH
TRBJ2-7 | TRBV7-3 | ASSYGLAGSYEQY
TRBJ2-2 | TRBV6-1 | ASSAPITGELF
TRBJ1-1 | TRBV18 | ASSPLTGGQGNTEAF
TRBJ2-2 | TRBV30 | AWSPGTSGGAEELF
TRBJ1-2 | TRBV5-4 | ASSRGQERYGYT
TRBJ2-5 | TRBV6-6 | ASSPPGQGQETQY
TRBJ1-5 | TRBV21-1 | ASSKGDGGQVDDQPQH